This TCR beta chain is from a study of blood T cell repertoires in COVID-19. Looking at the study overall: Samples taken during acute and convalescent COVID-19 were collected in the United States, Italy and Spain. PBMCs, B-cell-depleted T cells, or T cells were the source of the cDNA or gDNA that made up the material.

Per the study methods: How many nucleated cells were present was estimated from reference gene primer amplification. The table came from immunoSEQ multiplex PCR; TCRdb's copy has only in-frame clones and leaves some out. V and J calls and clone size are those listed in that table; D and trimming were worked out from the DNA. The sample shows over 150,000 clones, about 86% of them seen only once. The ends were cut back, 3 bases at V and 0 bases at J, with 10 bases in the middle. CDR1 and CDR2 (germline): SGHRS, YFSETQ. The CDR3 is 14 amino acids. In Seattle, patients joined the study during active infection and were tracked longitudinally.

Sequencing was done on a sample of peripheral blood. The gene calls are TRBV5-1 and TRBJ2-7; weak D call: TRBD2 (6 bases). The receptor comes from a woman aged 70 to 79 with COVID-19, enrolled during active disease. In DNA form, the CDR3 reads TGCGCCAGCAGCTCGGACGGGGGCTCCTACGAGCAGTACTTC. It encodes CASSSDGGSYEQYF.